Each of the 7 T cell receptor beta chains below was sequenced from the same sample in a study of cytomegalovirus exposure and HLA in healthy donors. Only in-frame clones appear in the TCRdb table, and some are missing; sequencing was by immunoSEQ multiplex PCR. The repertoire holds about 120,000 clones, with about 87% as singletons. The material sequenced was PBMCs. The receptors here all came from a woman aged 18-29 years in good health and CMV-seronegative.

The rearrangement joins TRBV6-6 to TRBJ2-7; 12 bases map to TRBD2. CDR1 is MNHNY and CDR2 is SVGAGI in the germline V gene (reference sequence). V lost 4 bases and J lost 1; bases outside the gene matches: 2. CDR3 size: 15 residues. CDR3 nucleotide sequence: TGTGCCAGCAGTTCGACTAGCGGGGGATCCTACGAGCAGTACTTC. This encodes CASSSTSGGSYEQYF.

CDR3 sequence reads: CASSLDGAGLSSYEQYF. In DNA, the CDR3 is TGTGCCAGCAGCTTGGATGGGGCGGGATTGAGCTCCTACGAGCAGTACTTC. The chain employs TRBV5-6 and TRBJ2-7, with D possibly being TRBD2 (6 bases). The germline V and J ends were trimmed by 0 bases and 0 bases, with 16 bases remaining between them. CDR1 is SGHDT and CDR2 is YYEEEE in the germline V gene. This CDR3 is built from 17 residues.

This chain joins TRBV28 and TRBJ1-2; maybe TRBD1 (5 bases). Germline-derived CDR1 and CDR2 are MDHEN and SYDVKM. V was pared by 7 bases and J by 4 bases, with 10 bases between. The CDR3 length is 12 residues. The DNA of the CDR3 is TGTGCCAGCACTGGGGGGTCCTATGGCTACACCTTC. Translated, it gives CASTGGSYGYTF.

The genes are TRBV5-4 and TRBJ2-5; 10 bases map to TRBD2. The CDR3 runs to 17 residues. Germline trimming cut 1 base from V and 2 bases from J; bases unmatched to any gene: 8. CDR1 is SGHNT and CDR2 is YYREEE in the germline V gene (reference sequence). The DNA of the CDR3 is TGTGCCAGCAGCTTGTTATCCCTAGCGGGAGTACAAGAGACCCAGTACTTC. It is translated as CASSLLSLAGVQETQYF.

V gene TRBV6-1 combines with J gene TRBJ2-7; D is uncertain. CDR3 length: 12 amino acids. The germline CDR1 and CDR2 sequences are MNHNS and SASEGT. Trimming cost V 7 bases and J 2 bases, with 9 bases left between them. The CDR3 region is CASTRVPYEQYF. Here the CDR3 DNA reads TGTGCCAGCACCCGTGTCCCCTACGAGCAGTACTTC.

The chain recombines TRBV15 with TRBJ1-5, with D possibly TRBD1 on 5 matching bases. The V gene's germline CDR1 is LNHNV and CDR2 YYDKDF (reference sequence). The CDR3 has 12 residues. The V end was cut by 0 bases, the J end by 8 bases, with 5 bases between. The CDR3 loop is CATSRETEPQHF. DNA for the CDR3: TGTGCCACCAGCAGAGAGACAGAGCCCCAGCATTTT.

The chain is built from TRBV2 and TRBJ2-4; 8 bases align to TRBD1. The CDR3 extends over 16 amino acids. Germline CDR1 is SNHLY and CDR2 is FYNNEI. J gave up 3 bases and V 6 bases, and 10 bases lay outside the gene matches. CDR3 bases: TGTGCCAGCAGCGCCGGGACAGGAGCACACAAAAACATTCAGTACTTC. Protein sequence: CASSAGTGAHKNIQYF.